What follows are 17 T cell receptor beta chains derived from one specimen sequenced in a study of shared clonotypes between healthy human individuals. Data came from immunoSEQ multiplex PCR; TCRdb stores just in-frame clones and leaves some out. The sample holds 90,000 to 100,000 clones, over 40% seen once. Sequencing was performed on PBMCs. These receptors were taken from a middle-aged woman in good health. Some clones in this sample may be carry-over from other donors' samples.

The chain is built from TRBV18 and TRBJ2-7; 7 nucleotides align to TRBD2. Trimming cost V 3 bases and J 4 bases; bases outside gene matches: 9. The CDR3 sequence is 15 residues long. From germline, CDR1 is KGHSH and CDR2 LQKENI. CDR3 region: CASSPWASGDYEQYF. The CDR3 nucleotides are TGTGCCAGCTCACCGTGGGCTAGCGGTGATTACGAGCAGTACTTC.

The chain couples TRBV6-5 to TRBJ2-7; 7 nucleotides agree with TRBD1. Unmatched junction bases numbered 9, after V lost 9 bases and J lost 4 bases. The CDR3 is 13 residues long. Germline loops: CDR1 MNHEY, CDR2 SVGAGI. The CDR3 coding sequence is TGTGCCAGTAGTAGACAGGGCACTTACGAGCAGTACTTC. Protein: CASSRQGTYEQYF.

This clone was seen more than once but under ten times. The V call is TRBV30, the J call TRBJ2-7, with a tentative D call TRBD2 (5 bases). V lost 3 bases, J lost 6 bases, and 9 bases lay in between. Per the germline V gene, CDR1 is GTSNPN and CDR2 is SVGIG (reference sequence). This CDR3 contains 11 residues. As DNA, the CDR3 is TGTGCCTGGAGAGAGAGGGTCGAGCAGTACTTC. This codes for CAWRERVEQYF.

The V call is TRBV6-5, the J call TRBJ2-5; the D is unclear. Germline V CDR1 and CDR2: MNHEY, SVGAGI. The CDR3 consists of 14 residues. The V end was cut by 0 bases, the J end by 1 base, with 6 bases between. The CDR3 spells CASSYSWGQETQYF. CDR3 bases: TGTGCCAGCAGTTACTCATGGGGCCAAGAGACCCAGTACTTC.

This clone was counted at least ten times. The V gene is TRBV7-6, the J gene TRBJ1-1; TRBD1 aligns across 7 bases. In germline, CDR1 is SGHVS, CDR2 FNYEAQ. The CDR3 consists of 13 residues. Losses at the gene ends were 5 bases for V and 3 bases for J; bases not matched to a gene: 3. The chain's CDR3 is CASSQDRHTEAFF. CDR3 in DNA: TGTGCCAGCAGCCAGGACAGGCACACTGAAGCTTTCTTT.

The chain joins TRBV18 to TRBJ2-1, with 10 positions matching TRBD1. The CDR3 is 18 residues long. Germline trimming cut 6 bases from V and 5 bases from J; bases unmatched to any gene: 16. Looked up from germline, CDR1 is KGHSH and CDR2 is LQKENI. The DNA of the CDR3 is TGTGCCAGCTCGAGGGCGCCGCGGGGACAGGGGATTGACAATGAGCAGTTCTTC. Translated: CASSRAPRGQGIDNEQFF. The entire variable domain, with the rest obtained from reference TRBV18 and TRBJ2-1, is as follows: NAGVMQNPRHLVRRRGQEARLRCSPMKGHSHVYWYRQLPEEGLKFMVYLQKENIIDESGMPKERFSAEFPKEGPSILRIQQVVRGDSAAYFCASSRAPRGQGIDNEQFFGPGTRLTVL.

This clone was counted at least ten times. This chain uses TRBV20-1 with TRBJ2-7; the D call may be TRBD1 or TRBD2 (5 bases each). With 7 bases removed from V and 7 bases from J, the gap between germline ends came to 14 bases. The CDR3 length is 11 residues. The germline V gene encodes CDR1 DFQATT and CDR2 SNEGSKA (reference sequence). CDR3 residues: CSVGTPLEQYF. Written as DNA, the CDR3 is TGCAGTGTTGGGACCCCCCTAGAGCAGTACTTC.

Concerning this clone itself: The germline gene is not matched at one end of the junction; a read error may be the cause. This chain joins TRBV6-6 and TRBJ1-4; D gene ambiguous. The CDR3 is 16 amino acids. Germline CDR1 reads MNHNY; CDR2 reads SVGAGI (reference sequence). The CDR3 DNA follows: TGTGCCAGCAGGTACTCCAGCGGGGCAACTAATGAAAAACTGTTTTTT. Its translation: CASRYSSGATNEKLFF.

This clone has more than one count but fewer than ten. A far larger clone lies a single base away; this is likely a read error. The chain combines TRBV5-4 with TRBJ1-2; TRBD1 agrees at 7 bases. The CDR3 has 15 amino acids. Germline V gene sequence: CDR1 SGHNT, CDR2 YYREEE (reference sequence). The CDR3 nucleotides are TGTGCCGGCAGCTTGGTGGGACAGATTAACTATGGCTACACCTTC. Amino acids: CAGSLVGQINYGYTF.

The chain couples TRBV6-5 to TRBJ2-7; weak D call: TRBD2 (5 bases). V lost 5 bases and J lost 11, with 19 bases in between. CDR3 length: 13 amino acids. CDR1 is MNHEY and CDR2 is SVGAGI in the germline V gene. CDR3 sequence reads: CASSPTLSGWKYF. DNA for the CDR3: TGTGCCAGCAGTCCGACCTTATCGGGGTGGAAGTACTTC.

CDR3 protein: CASSLGTYNEQFF. DNA for the CDR3: TGTGCCAGCAGCTTGGGCACCTACAATGAGCAGTTCTTC. The chain combines TRBV5-4 with TRBJ2-1; the D is unclear. CDR1 and CDR2 (germline): SGHNT, YYREEE (reference sequence). This CDR3 comprises 13 residues. V lost 0 bases and J lost 2, with 3 bases in between.

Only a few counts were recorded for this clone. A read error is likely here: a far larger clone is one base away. CDR3 in amino acids: CASSLARIFNEQYF. The CDR3 coding sequence is TGTGCCAGCAGCTTGGCGCGCATCTTTAACGAGCAGTACTTC. The chain combines TRBV5-6 with TRBJ2-7; D gene unclear. This CDR3 is 14 amino acids long. The V gene lost 0 bases and the J gene lost 5 bases, with 12 bases spanning the gap. Germline V gene lookup returns CDR1 SGHDT and CDR2 YYEEEE.

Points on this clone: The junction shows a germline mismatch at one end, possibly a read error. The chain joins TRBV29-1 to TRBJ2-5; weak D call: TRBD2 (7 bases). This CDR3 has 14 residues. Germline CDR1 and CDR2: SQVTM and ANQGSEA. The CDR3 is CSAGKRDIQEAQYF. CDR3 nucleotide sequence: TGCAGCGCTGGGAAGCGGGACATCCAAGAGGCCCAGTACTTC.

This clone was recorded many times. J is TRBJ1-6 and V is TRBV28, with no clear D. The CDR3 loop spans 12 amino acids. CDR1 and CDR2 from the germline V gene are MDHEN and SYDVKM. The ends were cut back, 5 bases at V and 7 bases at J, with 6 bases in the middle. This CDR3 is CASSPKNSPLHF. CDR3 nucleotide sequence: TGTGCCAGCAGTCCGAAAAATTCACCCCTCCACTTT. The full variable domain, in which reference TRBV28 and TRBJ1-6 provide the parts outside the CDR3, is DVKVTQSSRYLVKRTGEKVFLECVQDMDHENMFWYRQDPGLGLRLIYFSYDVKMKEKGDIPEGYSVSREKKERFSLILESASTNQTSMYLCASSPKNSPLHFGNGTRLTVT.

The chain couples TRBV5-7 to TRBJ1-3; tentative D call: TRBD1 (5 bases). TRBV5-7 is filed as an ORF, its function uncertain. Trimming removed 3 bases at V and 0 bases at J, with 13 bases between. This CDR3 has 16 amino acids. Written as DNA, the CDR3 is TGTGCCAGCAGCTACTTCACAGGCCCCTCTGGAAACACCATATATTTT. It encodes CASSYFTGPSGNTIYF.

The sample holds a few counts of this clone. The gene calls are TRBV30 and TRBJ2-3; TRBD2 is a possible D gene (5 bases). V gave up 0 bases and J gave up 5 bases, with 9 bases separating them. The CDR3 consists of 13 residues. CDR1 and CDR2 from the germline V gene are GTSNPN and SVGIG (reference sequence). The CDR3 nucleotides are TGTGCCTGGAGTGTCGGACTCCTAGATACGCAGTATTTT. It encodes CAWSVGLLDTQYF.

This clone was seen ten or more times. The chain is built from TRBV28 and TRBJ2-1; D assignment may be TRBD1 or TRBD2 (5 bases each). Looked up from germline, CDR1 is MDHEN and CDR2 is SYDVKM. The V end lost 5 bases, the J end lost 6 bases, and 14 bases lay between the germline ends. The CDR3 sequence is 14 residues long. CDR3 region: CASSTAGTVNEQFF. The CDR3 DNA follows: TGTGCCAGCAGTACCGCCGGGACGGTCAATGAGCAGTTCTTC.